This T cell receptor (beta chain) comes out of a study of CD8 T cells in ankylosing spondylitis. Points from the study as a whole: Matched synovial fluid from ankylosing spondylitis patients was reported to be enriched for disease-linked clones. Characteristic of ankylosing spondylitis blood, it appeared, was a TCR beta motif comprising several highly homologous variants.

Each CDR3 protein gets one entry after TCRdb re-called the 5' RACE reads with MiXCR. The sample contains some 700,000 distinct CDR3 sequences, under 20% of which appear only once. The V gene's germline CDR1 is GTSNPN and CDR2 SVGIG (reference sequence). Trimming cost V 0 bases and J 3 bases, with 6 bases left between them. CDR3 length: 12 amino acids. Comments on this clonotype: The antigen is not known.

The genes are TRBV30 and TRBJ2-7; no reliable D call. This clonotype was obtained from a male donor with ankylosing spondylitis. Material for sequencing was blood, either unsorted or a sorted T cell fraction (not recorded which). Written as DNA, the CDR3 is TGTGCCTGGAGTGTCTTCAGCTACGAGCAGTACTTC. The encoded protein is CAWSVFSYEQYF.